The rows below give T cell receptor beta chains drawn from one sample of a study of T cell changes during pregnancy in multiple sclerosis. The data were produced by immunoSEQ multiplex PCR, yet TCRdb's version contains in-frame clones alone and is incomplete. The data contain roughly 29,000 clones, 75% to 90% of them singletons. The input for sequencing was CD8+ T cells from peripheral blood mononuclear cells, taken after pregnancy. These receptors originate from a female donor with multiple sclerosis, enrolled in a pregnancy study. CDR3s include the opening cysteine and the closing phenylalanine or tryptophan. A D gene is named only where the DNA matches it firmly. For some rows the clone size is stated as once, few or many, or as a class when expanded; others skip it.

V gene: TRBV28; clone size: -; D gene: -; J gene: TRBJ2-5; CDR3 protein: CASSPPGGTQETQYF; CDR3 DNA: TGTGCCAGCAGTCCGCCTGGCGGAACTCAAGAGACCCAGTACTTC
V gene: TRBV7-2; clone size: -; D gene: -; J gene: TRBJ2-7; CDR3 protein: CASSPDLSSYEQYF; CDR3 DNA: TGTGCCAGCAGCCCGGACTTGTCCTCCTACGAGCAGTACTTC
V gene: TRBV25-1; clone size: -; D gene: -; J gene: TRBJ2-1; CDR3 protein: CASSETSSVYNEQFF; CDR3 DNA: TGTGCCAGCAGCGAGACGTCTAGCGTTTACAATGAGCAGTTCTTC
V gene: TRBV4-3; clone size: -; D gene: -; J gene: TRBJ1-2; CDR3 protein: CASSQDRLLPSYYGYTF; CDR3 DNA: TGCGCCAGCAGCCAGGATAGACTCTTACCCTCGTACTATGGCTACACCTTC
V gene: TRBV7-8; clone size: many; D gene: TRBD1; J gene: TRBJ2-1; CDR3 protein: CASSTNRGLVDEQFF; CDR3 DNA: TGTGCCAGCAGCACGAACAGGGGGCTGGTCGATGAGCAGTTCTTC
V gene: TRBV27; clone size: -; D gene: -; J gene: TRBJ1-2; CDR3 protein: CASSLGGGHFANYGYTF; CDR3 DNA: TGTGCCAGCAGTTTAGGGGGGGGCCACTTTGCTAACTATGGCTACACCTTC
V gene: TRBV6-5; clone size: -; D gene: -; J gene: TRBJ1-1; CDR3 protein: CASSPLRNTEAFF; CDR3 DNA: TGTGCCAGCAGCCCCCTGAGGAACACTGAAGCTTTCTTT
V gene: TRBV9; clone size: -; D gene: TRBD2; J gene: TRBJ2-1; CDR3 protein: CASSALRGTSGTNEQFF; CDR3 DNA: TGTGCCAGCAGCGCACTAAGGGGGACTAGCGGGACCAATGAGCAGTTCTTC
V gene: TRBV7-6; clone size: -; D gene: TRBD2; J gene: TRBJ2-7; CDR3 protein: CASSPGLAGEQYF; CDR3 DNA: TGTGCCAGCAGCCCCGGACTAGCGGGCGAGCAGTACTTC
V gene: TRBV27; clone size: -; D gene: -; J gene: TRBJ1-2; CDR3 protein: CASSDHRSGHNYGYTF; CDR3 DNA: TGTGCCAGCAGCGACCACAGGTCAGGCCATAACTATGGCTACACCTTC
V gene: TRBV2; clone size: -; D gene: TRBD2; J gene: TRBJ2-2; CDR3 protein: CASSEWLAGDPDTGELFF; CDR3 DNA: TGTGCCAGCAGTGAATGGCTAGCGGGAGATCCGGACACCGGGGAGCTGTTTTTT
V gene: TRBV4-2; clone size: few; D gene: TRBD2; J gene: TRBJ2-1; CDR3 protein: CASSHWTSEYNEQFF; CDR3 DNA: TGTGCCAGCAGCCATTGGACTAGCGAGTACAATGAGCAGTTCTTC
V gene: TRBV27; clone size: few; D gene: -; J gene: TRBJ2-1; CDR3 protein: CASIGSTRRREQFF; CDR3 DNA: TGTGCCAGCATAGGGTCGACTAGAAGAAGAGAGCAGTTCTTC
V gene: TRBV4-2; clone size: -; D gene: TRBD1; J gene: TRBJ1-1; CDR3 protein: CASSHDRGGTEAFF; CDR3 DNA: TGTGCCAGCAGCCATGACAGGGGCGGCACTGAAGCTTTCTTT
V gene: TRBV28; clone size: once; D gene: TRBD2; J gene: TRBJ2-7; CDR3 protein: CASRAGGPYEQYF; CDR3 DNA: TGTGCCAGCCGGGCGGGAGGGCCGTACGAGCAGTACTTC
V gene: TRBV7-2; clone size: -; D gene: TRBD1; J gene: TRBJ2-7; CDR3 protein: CASSSSLTGTEQYF; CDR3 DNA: TGTGCCAGCAGCTCCAGCCTGACAGGGACCGAGCAGTACTTC
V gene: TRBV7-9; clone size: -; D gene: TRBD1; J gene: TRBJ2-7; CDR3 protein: CASSSRTGGWSEQYF; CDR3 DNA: TGTGCCAGCAGCTCCAGGACAGGGGGCTGGAGTGAGCAGTACTTC
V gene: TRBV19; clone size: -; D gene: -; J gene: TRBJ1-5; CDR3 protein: CASTLSHSNQPQHF; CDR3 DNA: TGTGCCAGTACGCTCAGTCATAGCAATCAGCCCCAGCATTTT
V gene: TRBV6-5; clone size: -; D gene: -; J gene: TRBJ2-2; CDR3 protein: CASSYSVVEPGELFF; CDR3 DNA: TGTGCCAGCAGTTACTCGGTAGTCGAGCCCGGGGAGCTGTTTTTT
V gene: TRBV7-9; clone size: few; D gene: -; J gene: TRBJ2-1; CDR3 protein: CASSLAGDNEQFF; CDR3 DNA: TGTGCCAGCAGCTTAGCGGGAGACAATGAGCAGTTCTTC
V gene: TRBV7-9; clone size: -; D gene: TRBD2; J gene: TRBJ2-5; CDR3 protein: CASSHRSGSGWEETQYF; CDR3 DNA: TGTGCCAGCAGCCACCGGAGCGGGAGTGGGTGGGAGGAGACCCAGTACTTC
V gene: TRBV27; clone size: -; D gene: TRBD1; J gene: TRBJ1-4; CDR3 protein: CASSQRTGVDEKLFF; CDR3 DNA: TGTGCCAGCAGCCAGCGGACAGGGGTGGATGAAAAACTGTTTTTT
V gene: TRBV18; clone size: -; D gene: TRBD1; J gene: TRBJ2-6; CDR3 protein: CASSPTGTASGANVLTF; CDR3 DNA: TGTGCCAGCTCTCCCACCGGGACAGCTTCTGGGGCCAACGTCCTGACTTTC
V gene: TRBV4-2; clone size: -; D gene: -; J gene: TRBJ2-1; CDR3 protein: CASSQDLGTHNEQFF; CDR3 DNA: TGTGCCAGCAGTCAAGACCTAGGCACTCACAATGAGCAGTTCTTC
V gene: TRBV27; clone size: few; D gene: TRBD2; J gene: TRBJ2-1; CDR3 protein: CASTSLAGGLQNEQFF; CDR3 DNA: TGTGCCAGCACCTCTCTAGCGGGAGGGCTACAAAATGAGCAGTTCTTC
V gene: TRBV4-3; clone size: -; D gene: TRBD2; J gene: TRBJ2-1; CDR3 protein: CASSQDLGLAVGDEQFF; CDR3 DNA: TGCGCCAGCAGCCAAGATCTAGGACTAGCGGTGGGTGATGAGCAGTTCTTC
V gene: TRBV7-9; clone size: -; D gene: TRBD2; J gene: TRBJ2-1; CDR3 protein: CASSPGLEYNEQFF; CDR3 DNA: TGTGCCAGCAGCCCTGGACTAGAGTACAATGAGCAGTTCTTC
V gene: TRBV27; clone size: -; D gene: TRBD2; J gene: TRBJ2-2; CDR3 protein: CASSPRDYKAPGELFF; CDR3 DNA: TGTGCCAGCAGTCCGCGGGACTACAAAGCACCCGGGGAGCTGTTTTTT
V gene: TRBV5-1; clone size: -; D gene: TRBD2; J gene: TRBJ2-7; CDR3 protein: CASSSSRGEAPPEQYF; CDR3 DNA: TGCGCCAGCAGCTCCTCGCGGGGGGAGGCTCCTCCCGAGCAGTACTTC
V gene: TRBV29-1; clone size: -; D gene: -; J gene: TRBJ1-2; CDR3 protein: CSVGLDGFGYTF; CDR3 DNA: TGCAGCGTTGGCCTAGATGGGTTTGGCTACACCTTC
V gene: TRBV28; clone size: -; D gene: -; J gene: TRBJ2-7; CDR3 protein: CASTTPWDTNLYEQYF; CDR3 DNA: TGTGCCAGCACCACGCCCTGGGACACGAACCTGTACGAGCAGTACTTC
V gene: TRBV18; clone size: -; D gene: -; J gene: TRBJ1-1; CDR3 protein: CASSPPQKMNTEAFF; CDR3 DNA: TGTGCCAGCTCACCACCGCAGAAAATGAACACTGAAGCTTTCTTT
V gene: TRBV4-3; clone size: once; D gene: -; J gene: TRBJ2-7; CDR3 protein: CASSQDGGGPYEQYF; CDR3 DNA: TGCGCCAGCAGCCAAGACGGAGGGGGCCCCTACGAGCAGTACTTC
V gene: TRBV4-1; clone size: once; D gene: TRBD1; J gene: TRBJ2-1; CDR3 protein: CASSQDLRDRVYNEQFF; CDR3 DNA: TGCGCCAGCAGCCAAGATCTCCGGGACAGGGTCTACAATGAGCAGTTCTTC
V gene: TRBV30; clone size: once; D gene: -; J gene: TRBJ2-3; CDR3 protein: CAWSEKLAYPDTQYF; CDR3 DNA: TGTGCCTGGAGTGAAAAACTAGCTTACCCAGATACGCAGTATTTT
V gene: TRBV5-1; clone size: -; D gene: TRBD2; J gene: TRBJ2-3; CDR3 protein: CASSLGVAGGSDTQYF; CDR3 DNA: TGCGCCAGCAGCTTGGGGGTAGCGGGGGGTTCGGATACGCAGTATTTT
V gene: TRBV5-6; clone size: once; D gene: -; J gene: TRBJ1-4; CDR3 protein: CASSLTGKGLFF; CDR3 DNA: TGTGCCAGCAGCCTCACAGGGAAAGGACTGTTTTTT
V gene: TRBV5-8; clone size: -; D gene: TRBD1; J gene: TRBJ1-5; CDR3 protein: CASSLAEAGGNQPQHF; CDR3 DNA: TGTGCCAGCAGCTTGGCAGAGGCAGGGGGTAATCAGCCCCAGCATTTT
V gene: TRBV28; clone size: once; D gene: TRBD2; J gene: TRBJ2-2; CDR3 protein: CASSFLAGGDTGELFF; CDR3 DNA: TGTGCCAGCAGTTTTCTAGCGGGAGGGGACACCGGGGAGCTGTTTTTT
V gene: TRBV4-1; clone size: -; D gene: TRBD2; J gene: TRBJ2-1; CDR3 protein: CASSQDWPSGTHNEQFF; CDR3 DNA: TGCGCCAGCAGCCAAGATTGGCCTAGCGGGACGCACAATGAGCAGTTCTTC
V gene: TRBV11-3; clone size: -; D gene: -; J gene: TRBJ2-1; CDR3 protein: CASSLPTPREQFF; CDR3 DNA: TGTGCCAGCAGCTTACCGACCCCCAGGGAGCAGTTCTTC
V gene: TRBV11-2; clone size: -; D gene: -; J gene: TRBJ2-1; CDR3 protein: CASSLWSSSYNEQFF; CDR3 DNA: TGTGCCAGCAGCTTATGGTCGAGCTCCTACAATGAGCAGTTCTTC
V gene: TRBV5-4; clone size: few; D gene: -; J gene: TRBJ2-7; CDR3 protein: CASSGVTENEQYF; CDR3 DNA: TGTGCCAGCAGCGGAGTGACAGAGAACGAGCAGTACTTC
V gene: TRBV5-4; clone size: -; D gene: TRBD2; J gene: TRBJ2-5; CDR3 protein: CASREGLAEETQYF; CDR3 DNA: TGTGCCAGCAGAGAGGGACTAGCGGAAGAGACCCAGTACTTC
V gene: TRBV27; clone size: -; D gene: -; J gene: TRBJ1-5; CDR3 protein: CASSLARGNQPQHF; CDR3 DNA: TGTGCCAGCAGTTTAGCCAGGGGCAATCAGCCCCAGCATTTT
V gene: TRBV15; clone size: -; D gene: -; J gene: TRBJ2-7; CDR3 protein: CATSRDPTPSREQYF; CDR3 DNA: TGTGCCACCAGCAGAGATCCCACACCTTCTCGCGAGCAGTACTTC
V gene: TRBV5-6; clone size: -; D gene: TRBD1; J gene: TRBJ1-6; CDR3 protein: CASSDGTANSPLHF; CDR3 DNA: TGTGCCAGCAGCGACGGGACAGCAAATTCACCCCTCCACTTT
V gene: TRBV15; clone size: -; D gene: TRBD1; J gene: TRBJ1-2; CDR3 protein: CATSRSEGAYGYTF; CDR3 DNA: TGTGCCACCAGCAGGTCGGAGGGGGCCTATGGCTACACCTTC
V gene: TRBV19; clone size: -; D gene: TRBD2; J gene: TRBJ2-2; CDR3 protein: CASSKYPPGLAGTNTGELFF; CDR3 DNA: TGTGCCAGTAGCAAGTACCCGCCGGGACTAGCGGGGACGAACACCGGGGAGCTGTTTTTT
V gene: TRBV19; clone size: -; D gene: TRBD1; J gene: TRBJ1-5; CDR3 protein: CATSTGDSNQPQHF; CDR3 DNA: TGTGCCACCTCGACAGGGGATAGCAATCAGCCCCAGCATTTT
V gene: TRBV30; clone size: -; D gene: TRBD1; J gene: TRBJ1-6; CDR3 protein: CAWSDGTGDSPLHF; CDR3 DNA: TGTGCCTGGAGTGATGGGACAGGGGACTCACCCCTCCACTTT
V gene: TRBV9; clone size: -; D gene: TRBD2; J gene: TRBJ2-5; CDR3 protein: CASSVGDWLAGKETQYF; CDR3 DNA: TGTGCCAGCAGCGTAGGAGATTGGTTAGCGGGAAAAGAGACCCAGTACTTC
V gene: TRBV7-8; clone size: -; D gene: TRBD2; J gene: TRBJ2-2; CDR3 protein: CASSLGTSGRVMNTGELFF; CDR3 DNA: TGTGCCAGCAGCTTAGGAACTAGCGGGAGGGTCATGAACACCGGGGAGCTGTTTTTT
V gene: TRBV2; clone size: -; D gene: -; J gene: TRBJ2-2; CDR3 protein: CASRWTAEIGELFF; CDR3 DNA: TGTGCCAGCAGGTGGACAGCCGAAATCGGGGAGCTGTTTTTT
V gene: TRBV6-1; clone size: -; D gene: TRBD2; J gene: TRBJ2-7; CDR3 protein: CASSEVGGLAVYEQYF; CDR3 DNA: TGTGCCAGCAGTGAAGTGGGGGGACTAGCGGTCTACGAGCAGTACTTC
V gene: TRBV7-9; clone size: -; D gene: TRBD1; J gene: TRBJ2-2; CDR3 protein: CANPTDRGNTGELFF; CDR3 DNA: TGTGCCAACCCCACTGACAGGGGGAACACCGGGGAGCTGTTTTTT
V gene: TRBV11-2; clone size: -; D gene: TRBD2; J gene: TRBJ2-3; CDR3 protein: CASSSGRGADTQYF; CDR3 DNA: TGTGCCAGCAGCAGCGGGAGAGGTGCAGATACGCAGTATTTT